These 20 T cell receptor beta chains were sequenced from one sample in a study of spatial heterogeneity in lung cancer. Time point noted: sample taken at primary tumor resection. The sequenced material consisted of unsorted whole RNA from tumor, nontumor lung or frozen PBMC. Each CDR3 protein gets one entry after TCRdb re-called the 5' RACE reads with MiXCR. The sample includes tens of thousands of distinct CDR3 sequences, around 6.7% of them seen just once. The sequenced sample was PBMCs, obtained at surgery. These receptors came from a female donor with early-stage non-small cell lung cancer.

Many counts were recorded for this clonotype. V gene TRBV6-2 or TRBV6-3 combines with J gene TRBJ2-6; D possibly corresponds to TRBD2 (6 bases). Germline V gene lookup returns CDR1 MNHEY and CDR2 SVGEGT. CDR3 length: 15 amino acids. Trimming left V 2 bases short and J 3 bases short, with 8 bases between. CDR3 loop: CASSYGGGGANVLTF. The DNA of the CDR3 is TGTGCCAGCAGTTACGGGGGAGGTGGGGCCAACGTCCTGACTTTC.

At least ten counts were recorded for this clonotype. The rearrangement uses TRBV30 and TRBJ1-5, with a weak D call TRBD1 (5 bases). Germline lookup yields CDR1 GTSNPN and CDR2 SVGIG (reference sequence). The CDR3 has 14 amino acids. V was cut by 5 bases and J by 2 bases, with 13 bases left in between. The CDR3 coding sequence is TGTGCCTGGGACAGTATACATGGCAATCAGCCCCAGCATTTT. Amino acids: CAWDSIHGNQPQHF. The whole variable domain, filled in from reference TRBV30 and TRBJ1-5, reads SQTIHQWPATLVQPVGSPLSLECTVEGTSNPNLYWYRQAAGRGLQLLFYSVGIGQISSEVPQNLSASRPQDRQFILSSKKLLLSDSGFYLCAWDSIHGNQPQHFGDGTRLSIL.

At least ten counts were recorded for this clonotype. The chain is built from TRBV5-6 and TRBJ2-4, with D tentatively TRBD1 (6 bases). Looked up from germline, CDR1 is SGHDT and CDR2 is YYEEEE. V was pared by 5 bases and J by 9 bases, with 18 bases between. This CDR3 has 14 residues. CDR3 DNA sequence: TGTGCCAGCAGTAAACCCACAGGGTCACGCATTCAGTACTTC. Protein sequence: CASSKPTGSRIQYF.

This clonotype appeared many times. The chain couples TRBV4-1 to TRBJ2-7, with 8 bases aligning to TRBD2. The CDR3 has 14 residues. CDR1 MGHRA and CDR2 YSYEKL come from the germline V gene. The ends lost 0 bases at V and 7 bases at J; junction bases unmatched: 5. The CDR3 region is CASSQDRGGIEQYF. CDR3 nucleotides: TGCGCCAGCAGCCAAGATCGGGGGGGGATTGAGCAGTACTTC.

This clonotype came up many times. The CDR3 DNA sequence: TGTGCCAGCAGGCCCGGGTCTGATCAGCCCCAGCATTTT. Protein product: CASRPGSDQPQHF. V is TRBV12-3 or TRBV12-4 and J is TRBJ1-5; no reliable D call. The CDR3 has 13 residues. V was pared by 6 bases and J by 5 bases, with 11 bases between.

At least ten counts were recorded for this clonotype. V usage is TRBV3-1 and J usage is TRBJ2-7; 11 positions agree with TRBD2. The germline V gene has CDR1 LGHDT and CDR2 YNNKEL (reference sequence). This CDR3 is 13 amino acids long. Trimming at V came to 10 bases and at J to 4 bases, leaving 6 bases not matched to a gene. The CDR3 is CATSSGGAYEQYF. The DNA of the CDR3 is TGTGCCACCAGTAGCGGGGGGGCTTACGAGCAGTACTTC.

This clonotype was seen many times. The genes are TRBV29-1 and TRBJ2-2, with TRBD1 matching over 7 bases. Germline-derived CDR1 and CDR2 are SQVTM and ANQGSEA. V gave up 5 bases and J gave up 2 bases; unmatched junction bases: 8. CDR3 length: 15 amino acids. The DNA for the CDR3 is TGCAGCGTTCGAACCCGGGACAGAAACACCGGGGAGCTGTTTTTT. Protein product: CSVRTRDRNTGELFF.

This clonotype appeared many times. The rearrangement joins TRBV5-5 to TRBJ2-7, with D unclear. V was pared by 0 bases and J by 2 bases, with 12 bases between. The CDR3 has 15 residues. In germline, CDR1 is SGHKS, CDR2 YYEKEE (reference sequence). CDR3 loop: CASSLGGLSTYEQYF. As DNA, the CDR3 is TGTGCCAGCAGCTTGGGGGGTCTGAGCACCTACGAGCAGTACTTC.

This clonotype was picked up a small number of times. This sequence joins TRBV20-1 and TRBJ2-3; no clear D. The germline V and J ends were trimmed by 6 bases and 5 bases, with 9 bases remaining between them. The germline CDR1 and CDR2 sequences are DFQATT and SNEGSKA (reference sequence). The CDR3 totals 11 residues. This CDR3 is CSARTVDTQYF. CDR3 nucleotide sequence: TGCAGTGCGAGGACGGTAGATACGCAGTATTTT.

The genes are TRBV3-1 and TRBJ1-5; D might be TRBD1 (6 bases). The germline V gene encodes CDR1 LGHDT and CDR2 YNNKEL (reference sequence). Trimming removed 2 bases from V and 6 bases from J, with 8 bases in between. CDR3 length: 13 residues. CDR3 DNA sequence: TGTGCCAGCAGCCAACAGGGGATTCAGCCCCAGCATTTT. Its protein product is CASSQQGIQPQHF. Based on the CDR3 plus reference TRBV3-1 and TRBJ1-5, the full variable domain is DTAVSQTPKYLVTQMGNDKSIKCEQNLGHDTMYWYKQDSKKFLKIMFSYNNKELIINETVPNRFSPKSPDKAHLNLHINSLELGDSAVYFCASSQQGIQPQHFGDGTRLSIL.

Ten or more counts support this clonotype. The chain combines TRBV4-2 with TRBJ2-2, with D possibly TRBD1 on 6 matching bases. CDR1 is LGHNA, CDR2 YNFKEQ, per germline. There are 17 residues in the CDR3. V shed 0 bases and J shed 1 base, with 12 bases lying between them. For the CDR3, the DNA is TGTGCCAGCAGCCAAGATCCTCAGGGACAGAACACCGGGGAGCTGTTTTTT. Translating gives CASSQDPQGQNTGELFF.

This clonotype was found many times. The chain carries TRBV5-1 and TRBJ1-4, with TRBD1 as a possible D gene (6 bases). CDR3 size: 14 residues. The V end lost 1 base, the J end lost 8 bases, and 12 bases lay between the germline ends. Per the germline V gene, CDR1 is SGHRS and CDR2 is YFSETQ. The CDR3 loop reads CASSLMGAREKLFF. The CDR3 bases are TGCGCCAGCAGCTTGATGGGGGCGCGGGAAAAACTGTTTTTT. Together with reference TRBV5-1 and TRBJ1-4, the CDR3 gives the full variable domain: KAGVTQTPRYLIKTRGQQVTLSCSPISGHRSVSWYQQTPGQGLQFLFEYFSETQRNKGNFPGRFSGRQFSNSRSEMNVSTLELGDSALYLCASSLMGAREKLFFGSGTQLSVL.

This clonotype was counted only a few times. The gene calls are TRBV12-3 or TRBV12-4 and TRBJ2-7; D remains unclear. The CDR3 extends over 13 amino acids. V was trimmed by 6 bases and J by 7 bases, leaving 16 bases between them. The CDR3 DNA reads TGTGCCAGCAGCTCCTACAATCGTTGGGAGCAGTACTTC. Its protein product is CASSSYNRWEQYF.

The chain combines TRBV18 with TRBJ2-3; D is uncertain. Between the trimmed V and J ends, which lost 3 bases and 0 bases, there was a span of 7 bases. Looked up from germline, CDR1 is KGHSH and CDR2 is LQKENI. The CDR3 spans 14 residues. This CDR3 reads CASSPTASTDTQYF. Here the CDR3 DNA reads TGTGCCAGCTCACCGACGGCTAGCACAGATACGCAGTATTTT.

The table lists this clonotype with many counts. The chain is built from TRBV30 and TRBJ1-2; TRBD1 matches at 8 bases. The trim removed 2 bases at V and 5 bases at J, leaving 10 bases unmatched. Germline CDR1 reads GTSNPN; CDR2 reads SVGIG (reference sequence). The CDR3 length is 15 residues. The CDR3 here is CAWSKYLTGDYGYTF. The DNA of the CDR3 is TGTGCCTGGAGTAAATACCTGACAGGGGATTATGGCTACACCTTC.

This clonotype was recorded at least ten times. The chain is built from TRBV24-1 and TRBJ2-2; weak D call: TRBD1 (6 bases). This CDR3 comprises 13 residues. Germline CDR1 KGHDR, CDR2 SFDVKD. Trimming left V 6 bases short and J 5 bases short, with 9 bases between. The CDR3 is CATSTGLTGELFF. In DNA, the CDR3 is TGTGCCACCAGTACAGGGTTGACCGGGGAGCTGTTTTTT.

The rearrangement joins TRBV20-1 to TRBJ2-2; 10 bases line up with TRBD1. Germline V gene sequence: CDR1 DFQATT, CDR2 SNEGSKA (reference sequence). V shed 1 base, J shed 4 bases, and the junction held 6 bases outside the gene matches. This CDR3 is 16 amino acids long. CDR3 region: CSARGGQGYGTGELFF. CDR3 sequence (DNA): TGCAGTGCTAGAGGGGGACAGGGGTATGGCACCGGGGAGCTGTTTTTT.

This clonotype was seen ten or more times. The chain combines TRBV7-9 with TRBJ1-1, with D perhaps TRBD1 (5 bases). Deletions cut 5 bases from V and 2 bases from J, with 12 bases between. From germline, CDR1 is SEHNR and CDR2 FQNEAQ (reference sequence). The CDR3 extends over 14 amino acids. CDR3 amino acids: CASSPGELNTEAFF. Here the CDR3 DNA reads TGTGCCAGCAGCCCGGGGGAACTAAACACTGAAGCTTTCTTT. The complete variable domain, with remaining parts taken from reference TRBV7-9 and TRBJ1-1, reads DTGVSQNPRHKITKRGQNVTFRCDPISEHNRLYWYRQTLGQGPEFLTYFQNEAQLEKSRLLSDRFSAERPKGSFSTLEIQRTEQGDSAMYLCASSPGELNTEAFFGQGTRLTVV.

This chain joins TRBV20-1 and TRBJ2-1; no reliable D call. The ends were cut back, 5 bases at V and 8 bases at J, with 19 bases in the middle. The CDR3 extends over 14 amino acids. Looked up from germline, CDR1 is DFQATT and CDR2 is SNEGSKA (reference sequence). The CDR3, as DNA: TGCAGTGCTGATAATCCCTTCCTCGTAGATGAGCAGTTCTTC. This encodes CSADNPFLVDEQFF.

Many counts were recorded for this clonotype. The chain recombines TRBV7-2 with TRBJ1-1; D not resolved. The CDR3 is 13 residues long. Deletions cut 2 bases from V and 4 bases from J, with 8 bases between. Looked up from germline, CDR1 is SGHTA and CDR2 is FQGNSA. CDR3 in amino acids: CASSLSGSTEAFF. The CDR3 DNA reads as TGTGCCAGCAGCTTAAGCGGGAGCACTGAAGCTTTCTTT.